The clone carrying this T cell receptor beta chain was seen ten or more times. The data were taken from a study of quantifying T cell responses using KT2 cells. On the study more broadly: RNA was reverse transcribed with TCR alpha and beta constant-region primers.

A single-stranded UMI oligo with SP2 sequence was ligated to cDNA 3' ends. The first PCR ran approximately 4 cycles with an equimolar RC1.1 and RC1.2 beta primer mix. Each CDR3 protein is one row after TCRdb ran MiXCR on the UMI-ligation and nested PCR reads. The repertoire includes about 33,000 distinct CDR3 sequences, about 9.4% of them detected once, and around 9.8% sits in the top ten. Germline V lookup: CDR1 SGHTA, CDR2 FQGNSA. This CDR3 comprises 15 residues. V was pared by 3 bases and J by 3 bases, with 7 bases of the junction left unmatched. This chain joins TRBV7-2 and TRBJ1-1, with 7 bases identical to TRBD1. Sequencing was performed on PBMCs spiked with cells of the T cell clone KT2. This clonotype originated in a human donor. CDR3 loop: CASSFEDRVYTEAFF. CDR3 DNA: TGTGCCAGCAGCTTCGAAGACAGGGTCTACACTGAAGCTTTCTTT.